The entry below gives a single TCR beta chain sequence along with its context. The antigen remains undetermined. At one boundary the junction diverges from the germline segment, which might be a read error. The record originates from a study of T cells in Graves' hyperthyroidism and ophthalmopathy. Notes on the study in general: The model anticipated ophthalmopathy a median around six months pre-onset. Ophthalmopathy was told apart from stable hyperthyroidism by a 13 V-J model. Most expanded thyroid clonotypes above 0.001 recurred in blood.

The TCR beta CDR3 regions underwent amplification using RNA transcripts as the source. The HTBI primer set was used in a first-round RT-PCR of the TCR CDR3. TCRdb independently ran MiXCR on the multiplex PCR reads; one entry per CDR3 protein. Of 490,000 or so distinct CDR3 sequences in the sample, 40% to 55% were seen once. This TCR was sampled from an adult woman with Graves' disease, either hyperthyroidism or ophthalmopathy (not recorded which). Sample: peripheral blood or thyroid tissue (not recorded which).

CDR3 in DNA: TGTGCCAGCAGTTCTAGCGGGACCAACACCGGGGAGCTGTCTTTT. Protein product: CASSSSGTNTGELSF. The chain couples TRBV2 to TRBJ2-2, with 9 positions matching TRBD2. Germline lookup yields CDR1 SNHLY and CDR2 FYNNEI. The CDR3 length is 15 residues.